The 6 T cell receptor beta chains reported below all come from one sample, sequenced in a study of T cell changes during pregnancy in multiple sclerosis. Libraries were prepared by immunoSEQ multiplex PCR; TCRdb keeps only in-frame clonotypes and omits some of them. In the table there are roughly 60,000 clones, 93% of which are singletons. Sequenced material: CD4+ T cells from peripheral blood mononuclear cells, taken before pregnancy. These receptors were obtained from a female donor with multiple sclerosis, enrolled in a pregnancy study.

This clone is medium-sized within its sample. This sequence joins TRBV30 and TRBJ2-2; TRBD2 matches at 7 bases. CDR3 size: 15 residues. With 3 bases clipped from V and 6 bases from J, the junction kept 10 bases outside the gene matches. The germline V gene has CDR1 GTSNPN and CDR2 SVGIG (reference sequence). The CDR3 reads CAWRLSGLLPGELFF. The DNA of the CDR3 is TGTGCCTGGAGGCTCTCGGGACTACTCCCCGGGGAGCTGTTTTTT. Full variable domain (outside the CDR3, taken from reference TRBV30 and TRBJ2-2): SQTIHQWPATLVQPVGSPLSLECTVEGTSNPNLYWYRQAAGRGLQLLFYSVGIGQISSEVPQNLSASRPQDRQFILSSKKLLLSDSGFYLCAWRLSGLLPGELFFGEGSRLTVL.

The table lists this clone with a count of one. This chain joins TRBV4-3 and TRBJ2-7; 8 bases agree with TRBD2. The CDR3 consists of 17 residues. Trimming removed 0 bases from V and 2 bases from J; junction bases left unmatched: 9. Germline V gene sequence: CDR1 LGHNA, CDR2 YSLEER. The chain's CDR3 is CASSQERLAGGPYEQYF. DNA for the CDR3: TGCGCCAGCAGCCAAGAACGTCTCGCGGGAGGTCCCTACGAGCAGTACTTC.

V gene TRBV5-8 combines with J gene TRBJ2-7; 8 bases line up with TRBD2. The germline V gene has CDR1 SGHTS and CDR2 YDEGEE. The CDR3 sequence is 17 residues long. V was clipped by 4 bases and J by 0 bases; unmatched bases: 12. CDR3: CASSPLSSGPYSYEQYF. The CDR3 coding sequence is TGTGCCAGCAGCCCCCTCTCTAGCGGGCCTTACTCCTACGAGCAGTACTTC.

CDR3 sequence: CAWGEGNTGELFF. DNA for the CDR3: TGTGCCTGGGGGGAGGGGAACACCGGGGAGCTGTTTTTT. The V gene is TRBV30, the J gene TRBJ2-2; 7 bases fit TRBD2. Germline CDR1 and CDR2: GTSNPN and SVGIG (reference sequence). There are 13 residues in the CDR3. V shed 5 bases and J 1 base; nucleotides not matched to a gene: 1.

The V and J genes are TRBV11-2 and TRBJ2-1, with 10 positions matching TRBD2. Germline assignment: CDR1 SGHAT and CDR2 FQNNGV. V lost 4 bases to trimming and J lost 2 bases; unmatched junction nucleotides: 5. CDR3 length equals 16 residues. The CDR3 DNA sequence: TGTGCCAGCAGCTCCGAAGGACTAGCGGCCTACAATGAGCAGTTCTTC. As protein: CASSSEGLAAYNEQFF.

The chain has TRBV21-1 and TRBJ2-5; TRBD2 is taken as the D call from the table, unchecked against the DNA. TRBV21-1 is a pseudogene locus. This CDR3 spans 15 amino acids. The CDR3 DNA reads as TGTGCCAGCAACACCCTCGGCGGAGTGGGTGAGACCCAGTACTTC. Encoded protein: CASNTLGGVGETQYF.